These 21 T cell receptor beta chains came from one sample sequenced in a study of blood T cell repertoires in COVID-19. Libraries were prepared by immunoSEQ multiplex PCR; TCRdb keeps only in-frame clonotypes and omits some of them. The sample shows under 50,000 clones, almost 85% of them seen only once. Material: peripheral blood. The source of these receptors is a human donor in a cohort sampled during active COVID-19.

This chain connects TRBV5-4 to TRBJ1-3; D gene uncertain. This CDR3 contains 15 residues. Trimming took 0 bases from V and 0 from J, leaving 7 bases between them. Germline V gene data show CDR1 as SGHNT and CDR2 as YYREEE (reference sequence). The CDR3 bases are TGTGCCAGCAGCTTGGACAGTCTCTCTGGAAACACCATATATTTT. It translates to CASSLDSLSGNTIYF.

The rearrangement links TRBV5-6 to TRBJ1-4; D is possibly TRBD1 (5 bases). This CDR3 is 16 amino acids long. The germline V and J ends were trimmed by 3 bases and 8 bases, with 20 bases remaining between them. Germline CDR1 reads SGHDT; CDR2 reads YYEEEE. The CDR3 is CASSSNRRGEGEKLFF. The CDR3 DNA is TGTGCCAGCAGCTCCAATAGACGGGGGGAGGGAGAAAAACTGTTTTTT. The full variable domain, rest sourced from reference TRBV5-6 and TRBJ1-4, is DAGVTQSPTHLIKTRGQQVTLRCSPKSGHDTVSWYQQALGQGPQFIFQYYEEEERQRGNFPDRFSGHQFPNYSSELNVNALLLGDSALYLCASSSNRRGEGEKLFFGSGTQLSVL.

The rearrangement joins TRBV4-2 to TRBJ2-1; 7 nucleotides agree with TRBD1. CDR1 and CDR2 from the germline V gene are LGHNA and YNFKEQ. V gave up 4 bases and J gave up 3 bases; unmatched junction bases: 9. The CDR3 sequence is 16 residues long. The CDR3 spells CASSPEQGKVYNEQFF. The CDR3, as DNA: TGTGCCAGCAGCCCTGAACAGGGGAAGGTCTACAATGAGCAGTTCTTC.

The gene calls are TRBV5-8 and TRBJ1-2, with 9 bases identical to TRBD1. V was pared by 4 bases and J by 5 bases, with 6 bases of the junction left unmatched. Germline assignment: CDR1 SGHTS and CDR2 YDEGEE. This CDR3 is 14 amino acids long. CDR3 sequence: CASSPQDRGYGYTF. The CDR3 nucleotides are TGTGCCAGCAGCCCCCAGGACAGGGGATATGGCTACACCTTC.

The rearrangement joins TRBV7-2 to TRBJ1-2; 7 bases are a match to TRBD1. There are 15 residues in the CDR3. V trimming: 1 base; J trimming: 8 bases; junction bases outside the gene matches: 10. Looked up from germline, CDR1 is SGHTA and CDR2 is FQGNSA. The CDR3 protein is CASSLDQGQSRGYTF. CDR3 nucleotides: TGTGCCAGCAGCTTAGATCAGGGACAGTCGAGAGGCTACACCTTC.

The gene calls are TRBV21-1 and TRBJ2-3; the DNA was not used to check the table's D call, TRBD2. TRBV21-1 is designated a pseudogene. The CDR3 is 17 amino acids. CDR3 coding DNA: TGTGCCAGCAGCAAAGGGGGTAGCGGGAGACGCCAGGGTACGCAGTATTTT. Encoded protein: CASSKGGSGRRQGTQYF.

This clone has only one observation. The chain has TRBV11-3 and TRBJ2-1; D perhaps matches TRBD1 (5 bases). The V gene's germline CDR1 is SGHNT and CDR2 YENEEA. The CDR3 extends over 14 amino acids. V gave up 3 bases and J gave up 7 bases, with 13 bases separating them. CDR3 coding DNA: TGTGCCAGCAGCTTCATGGCAGGGAAAAATGAGCAGTTCTTC. It specifies CASSFMAGKNEQFF.

J is TRBJ2-7 and V is TRBV7-2, with D unresolved. Germline V CDR1 and CDR2: SGHTA, FQGNSA. The CDR3 covers 14 residues. Deletions cut 1 base from V and 2 bases from J, with 9 bases between. The CDR3 nucleotides read TGTGCCAGCAGCTTAGGCCAGAATACCTACGAGCAGTACTTC. Protein: CASSLGQNTYEQYF. Full variable domain (rest looked up from reference TRBV7-2 and TRBJ2-7): GAGVSQSPSNKVTEKGKDVELRCDPISGHTALYWYRQSLGQGLEFLIYFQGNSAPDKSGLPSDRFSAERTGGSVSTLTIQRTQQEDSAVYLCASSLGQNTYEQYFGPGTRLTVT.

The chain carries TRBV5-4 and TRBJ2-1; 7 nucleotides align to TRBD1. This CDR3 comprises 15 residues. Germline CDR1 reads SGHNT; CDR2 reads YYREEE (reference sequence). Trimming removed 0 bases from V and 0 bases from J; junction bases left unmatched: 0. The chain's CDR3 is CASSLGDSSYNEQFF. The CDR3 DNA reads as TGTGCCAGCAGCTTGGGGGACAGCTCCTACAATGAGCAGTTCTTC.

CDR3: CATSRDSAGSTDTQYF. CDR3 nucleotides: TGTGCCACCAGCAGAGATAGTGCAGGAAGCACAGATACGCAGTATTTT. The V gene is TRBV15, the J gene TRBJ2-3; D remains ambiguous. The CDR3 is made up of 16 amino acids. The germline V gene has CDR1 LNHNV and CDR2 YYDKDF (reference sequence). The germline V and J ends were trimmed by 0 bases and 0 bases, with 10 bases remaining between them.

V usage is TRBV4-3 and J usage is TRBJ2-1, with 9 bases aligning to TRBD2. Germline values: CDR1 LGHNA, CDR2 YSLEER. The V and J ends lost 0 bases and 8 bases, in that order; junction bases with no gene match: 11. CDR3 length: 17 amino acids. The chain's CDR3 is CASSQEGWSGRKDEQFF. CDR3 sequence (DNA): TGCGCCAGCAGCCAAGAGGGCTGGAGCGGGAGGAAGGATGAGCAGTTCTTC.

V and J are TRBV29-1 and TRBJ2-3; 8 bases match TRBD2. The junction had 5 bases not matched to a gene; V was cut back by 2 bases and J by 4 bases. The CDR3 is made up of 14 amino acids. Looked up from germline, CDR1 is SQVTM and CDR2 is ANQGSEA. For the CDR3, the DNA is TGCAGCGTTGAAAGGGCTAGCGGGCCAGATACGCAGTATTTT. The encoded protein is CSVERASGPDTQYF.

This chain links TRBV18 with TRBJ1-2; D gene unclear. Trimming shortened V by 3 bases and J by 4 bases, and 15 bases separated the two germline ends. CDR1 and CDR2 (germline): KGHSH, LQKENI. The CDR3 is made up of 15 amino acids. The CDR3 nucleotides read TGTGCCAGCTCACCTCCCGGCCTCCGCGGCTATGGCTACACCTTC. Translation gives CASSPPGLRGYGYTF. Complete variable domain (other parts from reference TRBV18 and TRBJ1-2): NAGVMQNPRHLVRRRGQEARLRCSPMKGHSHVYWYRQLPEEGLKFMVYLQKENIIDESGMPKERFSAEFPKEGPSILRIQQVVRGDSAAYFCASSPPGLRGYGYTFGSGTRLTVV.

The chain combines TRBV19 with TRBJ1-6; 9 bases are a match to TRBD1. V shed 5 bases, J shed 10 bases, and the junction held 9 bases outside the gene matches. The CDR3 totals 15 residues. Germline values: CDR1 LNHDA, CDR2 SQIVND (reference sequence). CDR3 amino acids: CASSVGTGRGSPLHF. DNA for the CDR3: TGTGCCAGTAGTGTGGGGACAGGGAGGGGATCACCCCTCCACTTT.

The rearrangement joins TRBV20-1 to TRBJ1-5, with a weak D call TRBD1 (6 bases). The germline CDR1 and CDR2 sequences are DFQATT and SNEGSKA (reference sequence). CDR3 length: 15 residues. Trimming left V 3 bases short and J 0 bases short, with 12 bases between. The CDR3 coding sequence is TGCAGTGCTAGTTTACAGGGATATAGCAATCAGCCCCAGCATTTT. Protein product: CSASLQGYSNQPQHF.

This chain joins TRBV4-1 and TRBJ2-7; tentatively, D is TRBD1 (5 bases). CDR1 and CDR2 (germline): MGHRA, YSYEKL. Trimming took off 1 base at V and 6 bases at J, with 22 bases between the two ends. This CDR3 has 17 amino acids. The CDR3 is CASSQGQVAGSIGEQYF. The CDR3 nucleotides read TGCGCCAGCAGCCAAGGGCAGGTGGCAGGGTCGATTGGCGAGCAGTACTTC.

The chain links TRBV7-2 to TRBJ2-7, with 8 positions matching TRBD2. Germline-derived CDR1 and CDR2 are SGHTA and FQGNSA. V gave up 1 base and J gave up 2 bases; unmatched junction bases: 4. The CDR3 covers 15 residues. The CDR3 region is CASSLDGGGTYEQYF. The DNA for the CDR3 is TGTGCCAGCAGCTTAGACGGCGGGGGGACCTACGAGCAGTACTTC.

CDR3 protein: CASSEGDTSFNYGYTF. The CDR3 DNA reads as TGTGCCAGCAGTGAGGGGGACACAAGCTTTAACTATGGCTACACCTTC. V gene TRBV6-1 combines with J gene TRBJ1-2, with a possible D match to TRBD1 (6 bases). Per germline, CDR1 MNHNS and CDR2 SASEGT. This CDR3 is built from 16 residues. V was trimmed by 3 bases and J by 1 base, leaving 15 bases between them.

The chain recombines TRBV13 with TRBJ2-7; 8 positions agree with TRBD1. Germline CDR1 reads PRHDT; CDR2 reads FYEKMQ (reference sequence). CDR3 length: 14 amino acids. V lost 9 bases to trimming and J lost 0 bases; unmatched junction nucleotides: 7. This CDR3 is CASSTGASSYEQYF. In DNA form, the CDR3 reads TGTGCCAGTTCGACAGGGGCCAGCTCCTACGAGCAGTACTTC.

The chain combines TRBV4-1 with TRBJ1-5; TRBD1 matches at 7 bases. There are 15 residues in the CDR3. Germline assignment: CDR1 MGHRA and CDR2 YSYEKL. The V gene end was trimmed by 5 bases and the J gene end by 11 bases; junction bases not matched to a gene: 15. The chain's CDR3 is CASSKGVQGPLAQHF. The DNA for the CDR3 is TGCGCCAGCAGCAAAGGCGTACAGGGGCCCTTAGCCCAGCATTTT.

This clone was counted a single time. The chain carries TRBV11-2 and TRBJ2-5, with 8 bases identical to TRBD1. This CDR3 has 15 amino acids. Per the germline V gene, CDR1 is SGHAT and CDR2 is FQNNGV. Unmatched junction bases numbered 10, after V lost 5 bases and J lost 5 bases. In nucleotides, the CDR3 is TGTGCCAGCAGCCCCATTTCGGGGACAGGCGAGACCCAGTACTTC. As protein: CASSPISGTGETQYF.